These T cell receptor beta chains were read from a single sample in a study of blood T cell repertoires in COVID-19. Produced via immunoSEQ multiplex PCR; TCRdb's table is partial and in-frame only. The table lists approximately 150,000 clones, over 70% of them singletons. Source material: PBMCs or T cells enriched from blood (not recorded which). These TCRs come from a man aged 55 to 70 who had recovered from COVID-19. CDR3s leave out the opening cysteine and the closing phenylalanine or tryptophan.

V gene,J gene,CDR3 protein
TRBV5-6,TRBJ2-7,ASAGRGRPLDEQY
TRBV9,TRBJ2-7,ASSASRDRDPYEQY
TRBV30,TRBJ1-2,AWSPSGTAAGGYT
TRBV15,TRBJ1-1,ATSSRQGGRTEAF
TRBV5-1,TRBJ2-2,ASRPLQGVGELF
TRBV12-2,TRBJ1-5,ASCLAGQGDQPQH
TRBV18,TRBJ2-7,ASSPSSGGYEQY
TRBV19,TRBJ1-6,ATRDKGTNSPLH
TRBV9,TRBJ2-7,ASSVGSSGGGEQY
TRBV6-5,TRBJ2-3,ASSTGTGTDTQY
TRBV27,TRBJ2-7,ASSLMREAYEQY
TRBV7-8,TRBJ1-5,ASSLVKGARNQPQH
TRBV7-9,TRBJ2-7,ASSSGQGSSYEQY
TRBV6-5,TRBJ1-1,ASTLERNTEAF
TRBV7-9,TRBJ2-1,ASSSSGNHNEQF
TRBV5-6,TRBJ2-2,ASSLSGVAGELF
TRBV5-1,TRBJ2-7,ASSFYATGSYEQY
TRBV6-2/TRBV6-3,TRBJ2-7,ASSYSDQGNEQY
TRBV3-1/TRBV3-2,TRBJ1-2,ASSQDAGSYYGYT
TRBV15,TRBJ2-1,ATSRGAGVINEQF
TRBV18,TRBJ2-7,ASSGQATYEQY
TRBV3-1/TRBV3-2,TRBJ2-7,ASSHRGLEQNEQY
TRBV28,TRBJ2-7,ASSLGLLSYEQY
TRBV3-1/TRBV3-2,TRBJ1-2,ASSQSLGYGYT
TRBV5-4,TRBJ2-1,ASSFTRTEQF
TRBV3-1/TRBV3-2,TRBJ2-1,ASSQLSHEQF
TRBV30,TRBJ1-4,AWSVRGAGNEKLF
TRBV5-6,TRBJ1-1,ASSPRQGTEAF
TRBV30,TRBJ1-5,AWTRGQINQPQH
TRBV5-5,TRBJ2-7,ASSLGLARRSYEQY
TRBV29-1,TRBJ1-2,SVAPGVLGYGYT
TRBV10-2,TRBJ2-7,ASGALVDEQY
TRBV27,TRBJ2-2,ASSSQGWGPGELF
TRBV5-6,TRBJ1-1,ASSLLQLMNTEAF
TRBV28,TRBJ2-7,ASTRDSSYEQY
TRBV4-1,TRBJ1-5,ASSQHGSQPQH
TRBV19,TRBJ2-1,ASSINRVGEQF
TRBV5-4,TRBJ2-5,ASSSPGQNGVRETQY
TRBV11-2,TRBJ2-7,ASSLVTRGDTYEQY
TRBV6-4,TRBJ2-3,ASSPGTGGDTQY
TRBV4-1,TRBJ2-1,ASSQLGGRGGGNEQF
TRBV27,TRBJ2-1,ASRTSVRNANEQF
TRBV27,TRBJ2-2,ASLGDGRDTGELF
TRBV5-4,TRBJ1-4,ASSLGANEKLF
TRBV9,TRBJ2-1,ASSVGEGHNYNEQF
TRBV27,TRBJ2-3,ASRDSVADTQY
TRBV6-1,TRBJ2-7,ASSERQGGSSYEQY